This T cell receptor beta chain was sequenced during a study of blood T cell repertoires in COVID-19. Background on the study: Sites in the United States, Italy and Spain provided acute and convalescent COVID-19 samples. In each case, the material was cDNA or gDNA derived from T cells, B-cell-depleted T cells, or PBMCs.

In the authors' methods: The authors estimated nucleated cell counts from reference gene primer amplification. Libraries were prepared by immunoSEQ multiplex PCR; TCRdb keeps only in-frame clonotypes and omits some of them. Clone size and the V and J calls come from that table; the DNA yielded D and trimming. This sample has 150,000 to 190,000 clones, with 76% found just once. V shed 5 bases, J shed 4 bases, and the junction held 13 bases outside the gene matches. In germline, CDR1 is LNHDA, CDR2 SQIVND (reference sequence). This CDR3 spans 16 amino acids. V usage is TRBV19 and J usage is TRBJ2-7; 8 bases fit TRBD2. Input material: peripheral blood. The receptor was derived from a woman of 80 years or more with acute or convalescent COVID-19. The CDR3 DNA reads TGTGCCAGTAGTCCCAACCCCAGCGGGAGAGGGTACGAGCAGTACTTC. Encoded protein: CASSPNPSGRGYEQYF.